The clone carrying this T cell receptor beta chain came up a few times. No antigen is known for it. This entry is derived from a study of a mutant IDH1 vaccine in newly diagnosed glioma. Time point here: week 35, safety follow-up. The study gave 300 ug of mutant IDH1 20-mer peptide per vaccine dose, with topical imiquimod. V dropped 4 bases and J dropped 0 bases, with 11 bases sitting between them. Germline V CDR1 and CDR2: SGDLS, YYNGEE. The CDR3 totals 15 residues. Clones were sequenced by immunoSEQ multiplex PCR, and TCRdb holds only the in-frame ones, with some missing. The data hold about 58,000 clones, with roughly 80% observed a single time.

The TCR sequence derives from a man between 40 and 49 years old with glioma. The sample consisted of PBMCs, taken from a glioma patient whose treatment included an IDH1 peptide vaccine. V gene TRBV9 combines with J gene TRBJ1-3; D is ambiguous. The CDR3 region is CASSTGPVSGNTIYF. In nucleotides, the CDR3 is TGTGCCAGCAGCACTGGTCCAGTCTCTGGAAACACCATATATTTT.